Sequencing of this T cell receptor (beta chain) was carried out in a study of blood T cell repertoires in COVID-19. About the research overall: From the United States, Italy and Spain came samples of acute and convalescent COVID-19. PBMCs, B-cell-depleted T cells, or T cells provided the cDNA or gDNA that made up the material.

Original handling: For nucleated cells, counts were estimated from reference gene primer amplification. Data came from immunoSEQ multiplex PCR; TCRdb stores just in-frame clones and leaves some out. That table is the source of V, J and clone size, and D and trimming were worked out from the DNA. The table lists about 26,000 clones, roughly 85% of them singletons. The V gene lost 0 bases and the J gene lost 5 bases, with 17 bases spanning the gap. This CDR3 is 17 amino acids long. CDR1 is SGHRS, CDR2 YFSETQ, per germline. This receptor was obtained from a woman over 75 with COVID-19, enrolled during active disease. The J gene is TRBJ2-2, the V gene TRBV5-1; D might be TRBD1 (5 bases). Sequences were obtained from peripheral blood. CDR3 coding DNA: TGCGCCAGCAGCTTGGAAGCCTACAGGACCTCGACCGGGGAGCTGTTTTTT. It translates to CASSLEAYRTSTGELFF.